This T cell receptor (beta chain) was captured by sequencing in a study of cytomegalovirus exposure and HLA in healthy donors. The study, taken as a whole, reports: Later analysis associated a missense DCLRE1C variant with TCR beta V- and J-gene trimming. Later work showed greater clonal expansion in HLA-associated TCR beta chains than in equally common others. Beyond CMV serostatus, there was no information to go on about immune exposure.

About this clone itself: What it binds is not known. The junction departs from germline at one end; a sequencing error may be responsible.

Use of 60 Vbeta and 13 Jbeta primers characterized the PCR. The data were produced by immunoSEQ multiplex PCR, yet TCRdb's version contains in-frame clones alone and is incomplete. The table lists about 140,000 clones, roughly four fifths of them singletons. Germline V gene lookup returns CDR1 SEHNR and CDR2 FQNEAQ (reference sequence). The CDR3 totals 14 residues. Sequencing was carried out using PBMCs. The chain uses TRBV7-9 and TRBJ2-3; 7 bases map to TRBD1. The sequence was obtained from a man younger than 30 in good health and CMV-seropositive. CDR3 in amino acids: CSSSRGTDTDTQYF. CDR3 DNA sequence: TGTTCCAGCAGCAGAGGGACAGACACAGATACGCAGTATTTT.